These T cell receptor beta chains were read from a single sample in a study of cytomegalovirus exposure and HLA in healthy donors. The method was immunoSEQ multiplex PCR; TCRdb's version includes in-frame clones alone and lacks a portion of them. The sample consists of approximately 97,000 clones, 85% to 95% of them appearing once. The sequenced material came from PBMCs. The origin of the receptors is a woman aged 18-29 years in good health and CMV-seronegative. CDR3s include the opening cysteine and the closing phenylalanine or tryptophan. The order of the fields is D gene, CDR3 length, J gene, clone size, V gene, CDR3 DNA, CDR3 protein. D genes are given only for firm matches. Some rows have no size entry. The others give once, few or many, or a class for an expanded clone.

>TRBD2|15|TRBJ2-4|.|TRBV2
TGTGCCAGCAGTGCTAGCGGCCTAGCCAAAAACATTCAGTACTTC
CASSASGLAKNIQYF
>TRBD1|15|TRBJ1-5|.|TRBV7-9
TGTGCCAGCAGCTCCGGGACAGGAACGATACAGCCCCAGCATTTT
CASSSGTGTIQPQHF
>TRBD1|16|TRBJ2-3|once|TRBV19
TGTGCCAGTAGTACCACCGGGACAGGGGTGGCAGATACGCAGTATTTT
CASSTTGTGVADTQYF
>.|16|TRBJ2-3|.|TRBV5-5
TGTGCCAGCAGCCGTACAGGGATAACTAGCACAGATACGCAGTATTTT
CASSRTGITSTDTQYF
>TRBD1|16|TRBJ2-4|once|TRBV4-1
TGCGCCAGCAGCCCAGGACAGGGGATAGCCAAAAACATTCAGTACTTC
CASSPGQGIAKNIQYF
>TRBD1|15|TRBJ1-6|once|TRBV18
TGTGCCAGCTCACCATTGCAGGGGGCCGATTCACCCCTCCACTTT
CASSPLQGADSPLHF
>.|14|TRBJ1-2|.|TRBV11-2
TGTGCCAGCAGCTTAAGTGACGGACTCTATGGCTACACCTTC
CASSLSDGLYGYTF
>.|16|TRBJ2-2|once|TRBV15
TGTGCCACCAGCAGAGGAGACAGCCCGAACACCGGGGAGCTGTTTTTT
CATSRGDSPNTGELFF
>.|15|TRBJ2-3|.|TRBV1
TGCACCAGCAGCCAAAAGGGACAGGGTACAGATACGCAGTATTTT
CTSSQKGQGTDTQYF
>.|13|TRBJ1-1|.|TRBV30
TGTGCCTGGAGTGTACTCGGGTACACTGAAGCTTTCTTT
CAWSVLGYTEAFF
>.|13|TRBJ2-7|.|TRBV27
TGTGCCAGCAGCATAGGGGTAGGCTACGAGCAGTACTTC
CASSIGVGYEQYF
>TRBD2|16|TRBJ2-4|.|TRBV6-5
TGTGCCAGCAGTTACTCGGCCAGCGGGAACGGAAACATTCAGTACTTC
CASSYSASGNGNIQYF
>TRBD2|15|TRBJ2-7|once|TRBV6-1
TGTGCCAGCAGTGAGTCTAGCGGGGTCGCCTACGAGCAGTACTTC
CASSESSGVAYEQYF
>.|13|TRBJ1-2|.|TRBV19
TGTGCCAGTAGTATTTCCTACGACTATGGCTACACCTTC
CASSISYDYGYTF
>TRBD1|15|TRBJ1-1|.|TRBV6-5
TGTGCCAGCAGTTACAGAAGGGGGCAAAACACTGAAGCTTTCTTT
CASSYRRGQNTEAFF
>.|14|TRBJ2-7|.|TRBV7-9
TGTGCCAGCAGCTTAGGGTTCGGGGCCTACGAGCAGTACTTC
CASSLGFGAYEQYF
>.|14|TRBJ1-2|.|TRBV5-1
TGCGCCAGCAGCGCGGGGGATAGCGAATATGGCTACACCTTC
CASSAGDSEYGYTF
>TRBD1|17|TRBJ2-2|.|TRBV11-2
TGTGCCAGCAGCTTAGATCCCACAGGGGGGAAGACCGGGGAGCTGTTTTTT
CASSLDPTGGKTGELFF
>.|16|TRBJ2-3|.|TRBV27
TGTGCCAGCAGTTTAGAGGACTTCGGGGGCACAGATACGCAGTATTTT
CASSLEDFGGTDTQYF
>.|14|TRBJ1-4|.|TRBV1
TGCACCAGCAGCGGACAGCTTGATAATGAAAAACTGTTTTTT
CTSSGQLDNEKLFF